This TCR beta chain was profiled in a study of beta chain features in type 1 diabetes. Reverse transcription of all isolated RNA meant that expressed TCRB transcripts were sequenced. An average of about 3.4 million reads was obtained for naive, central memory and regulatory T cell samples. The method was immunoSEQ multiplex PCR; TCRdb's version includes in-frame clones alone and lacks a portion of them. This sample has approximately 160,000 clones, with 7.5% to 9.5% found just once. The clonotype was recovered from a woman younger than 35 in good health. Sequencing input: central memory CD4+ T cells from blood.

The CDR3 spells CASSPVPPGQILNTEAFF. CDR3 in DNA: TGCGCCAGCAGCCCCGTACCGCCGGGACAGATCCTGAACACTGAAGCTTTCTTT. The chain couples TRBV5-1 to TRBJ1-1, with TRBD1 matching 7 bases. This CDR3 has 18 amino acids. In germline, CDR1 is SGHRS, CDR2 YFSETQ. The trim removed 4 bases at V and 0 bases at J, leaving 15 bases unmatched.